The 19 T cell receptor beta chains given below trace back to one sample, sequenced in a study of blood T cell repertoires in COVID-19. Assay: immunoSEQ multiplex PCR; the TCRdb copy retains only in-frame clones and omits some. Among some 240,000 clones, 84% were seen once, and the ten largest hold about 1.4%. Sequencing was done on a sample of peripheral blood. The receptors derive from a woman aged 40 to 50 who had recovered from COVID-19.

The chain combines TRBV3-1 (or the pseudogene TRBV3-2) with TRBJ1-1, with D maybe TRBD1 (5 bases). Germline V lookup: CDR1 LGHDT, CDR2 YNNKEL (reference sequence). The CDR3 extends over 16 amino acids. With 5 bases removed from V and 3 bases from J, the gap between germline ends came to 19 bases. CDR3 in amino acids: CASSLKKGRRDTEAFF. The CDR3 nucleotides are TGTGCCAGCAGCTTGAAAAAGGGACGGAGGGACACTGAAGCTTTCTTT.

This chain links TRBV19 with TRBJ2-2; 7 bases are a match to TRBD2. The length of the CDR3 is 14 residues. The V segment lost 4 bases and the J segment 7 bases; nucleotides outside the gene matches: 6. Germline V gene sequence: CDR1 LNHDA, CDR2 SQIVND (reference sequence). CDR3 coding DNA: TGTGCCAGTAGTACCAGCGGGGTTCTCGGGGAGCTGTTTTTT. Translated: CASSTSGVLGELFF.

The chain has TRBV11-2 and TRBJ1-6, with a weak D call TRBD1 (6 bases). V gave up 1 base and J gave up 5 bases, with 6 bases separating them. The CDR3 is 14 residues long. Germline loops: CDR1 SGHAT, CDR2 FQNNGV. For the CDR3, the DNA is TGTGCCAGCAGCTTAGGACAGGATAATTCACCCCTCCACTTT. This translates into CASSLGQDNSPLHF.

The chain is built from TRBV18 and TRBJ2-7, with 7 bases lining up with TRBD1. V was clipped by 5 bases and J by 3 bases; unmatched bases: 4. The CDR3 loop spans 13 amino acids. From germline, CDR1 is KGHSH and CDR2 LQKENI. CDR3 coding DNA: TGTGCCAGCTCAACAGGGGCGGACTACGAGCAGTACTTC. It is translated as CASSTGADYEQYF.

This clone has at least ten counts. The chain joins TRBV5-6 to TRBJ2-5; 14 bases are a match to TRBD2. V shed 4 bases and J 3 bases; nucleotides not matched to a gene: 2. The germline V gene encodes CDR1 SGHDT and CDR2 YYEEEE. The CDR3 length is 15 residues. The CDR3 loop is CASSLTSGGEETQYF. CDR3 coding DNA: TGTGCCAGCAGCCTGACTAGCGGGGGGGAAGAGACCCAGTACTTC.

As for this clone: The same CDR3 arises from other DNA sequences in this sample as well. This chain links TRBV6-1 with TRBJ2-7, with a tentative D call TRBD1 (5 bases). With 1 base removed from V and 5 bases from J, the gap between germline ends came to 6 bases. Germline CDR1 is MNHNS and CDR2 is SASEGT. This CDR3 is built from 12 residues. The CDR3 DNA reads TGTGCCAGCAGTGAAGTAGGGGACGAGCAGTACTTC. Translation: CASSEVGDEQYF.

The CDR3, as DNA: TGCGCCAGCAGCCCAGCCCAGGGGGCCTTGGAGACCCAGTACTTC. It encodes CASSPAQGALETQYF. This chain connects TRBV5-1 to TRBJ2-5; 8 bases fit TRBD1. Germline loops: CDR1 SGHRS, CDR2 YFSETQ. The CDR3 spans 15 residues. With V trimmed by 4 bases and J by 5 bases, 10 bases remained unmatched.

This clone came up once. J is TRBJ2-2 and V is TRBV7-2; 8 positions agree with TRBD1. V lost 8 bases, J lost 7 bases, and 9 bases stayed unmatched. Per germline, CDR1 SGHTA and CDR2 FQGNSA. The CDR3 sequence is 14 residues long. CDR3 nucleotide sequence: TGTGCCAGCGCCAGGGGGCTTCAGGGCGGGGAGCTGTTTTTT. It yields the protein CASARGLQGGELFF.

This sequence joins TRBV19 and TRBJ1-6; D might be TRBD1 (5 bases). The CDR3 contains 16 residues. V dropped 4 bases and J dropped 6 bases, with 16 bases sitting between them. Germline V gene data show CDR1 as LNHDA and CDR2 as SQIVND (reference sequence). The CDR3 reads CASSRTSTALNSPLHF. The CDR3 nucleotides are TGTGCCAGTAGTAGAACCTCGACAGCGCTTAATTCACCCCTCCACTTT.

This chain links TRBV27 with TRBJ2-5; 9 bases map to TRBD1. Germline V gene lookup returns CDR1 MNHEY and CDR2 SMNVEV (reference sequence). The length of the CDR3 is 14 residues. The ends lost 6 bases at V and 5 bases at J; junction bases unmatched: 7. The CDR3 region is CASRWTGAGETQYF. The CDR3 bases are TGTGCCAGCAGGTGGACAGGGGCCGGGGAGACCCAGTACTTC.

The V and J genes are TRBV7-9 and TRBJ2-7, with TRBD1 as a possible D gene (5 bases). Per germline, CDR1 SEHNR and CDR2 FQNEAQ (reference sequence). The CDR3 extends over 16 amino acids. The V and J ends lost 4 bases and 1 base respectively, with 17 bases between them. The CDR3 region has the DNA TGTGCCAGCAGCTGGGGTTCGGCAGGGCGGTCCTACGAGCAGTACTTC. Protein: CASSWGSAGRSYEQYF.

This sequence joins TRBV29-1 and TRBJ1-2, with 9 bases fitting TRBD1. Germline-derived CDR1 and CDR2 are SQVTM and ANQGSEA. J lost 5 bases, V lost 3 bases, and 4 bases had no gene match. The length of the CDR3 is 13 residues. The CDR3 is CSVDRTGDYGYTF. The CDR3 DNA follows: TGCAGCGTTGACCGGACAGGGGATTATGGCTACACCTTC.

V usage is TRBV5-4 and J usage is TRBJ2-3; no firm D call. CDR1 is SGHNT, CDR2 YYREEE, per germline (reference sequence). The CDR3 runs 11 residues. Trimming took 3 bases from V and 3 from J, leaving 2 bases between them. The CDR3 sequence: CASSSTDTQYF. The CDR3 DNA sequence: TGTGCCAGCAGCTCGACAGATACGCAGTATTTT.

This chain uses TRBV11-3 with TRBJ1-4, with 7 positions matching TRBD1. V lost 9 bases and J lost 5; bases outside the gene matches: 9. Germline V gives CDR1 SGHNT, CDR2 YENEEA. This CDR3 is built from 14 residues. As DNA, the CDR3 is TGTGCCAGACGGACAGGCATTGGGAATGAAAAACTGTTTTTT. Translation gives CARRTGIGNEKLFF.

CDR3 sequence reads: CASSLLSETQYF. The CDR3 nucleotides are TGTGCCAGCAGCTTATTATCGGAGACCCAGTACTTC. J is TRBJ2-5 and V is TRBV7-2; D remains unclear. The CDR3 has 12 residues. CDR1 and CDR2 from the germline V gene are SGHTA and FQGNSA. V lost 2 bases to trimming and J lost 5 bases, with 6 bases between them.

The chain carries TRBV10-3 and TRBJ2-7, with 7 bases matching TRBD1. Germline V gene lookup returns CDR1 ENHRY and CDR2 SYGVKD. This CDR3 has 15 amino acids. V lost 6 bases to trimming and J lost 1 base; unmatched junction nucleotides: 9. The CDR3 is CAISDLRGRSYEQYF. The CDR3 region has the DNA TGTGCCATCAGCGATTTAAGGGGGCGGTCCTACGAGCAGTACTTC.

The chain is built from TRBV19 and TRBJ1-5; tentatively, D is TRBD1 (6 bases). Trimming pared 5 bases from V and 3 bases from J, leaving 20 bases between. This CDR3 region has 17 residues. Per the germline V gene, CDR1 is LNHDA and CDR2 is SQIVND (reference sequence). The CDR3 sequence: CASSSQSHWGHNQPQHF. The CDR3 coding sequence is TGTGCCAGTAGTTCTCAATCCCATTGGGGACACAATCAGCCCCAGCATTTT.

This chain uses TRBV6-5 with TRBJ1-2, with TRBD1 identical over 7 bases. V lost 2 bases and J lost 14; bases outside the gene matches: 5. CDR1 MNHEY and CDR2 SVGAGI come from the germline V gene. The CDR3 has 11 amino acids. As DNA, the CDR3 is TGTGCCAGCAGTTACAGGACAGGATTAACCTTC. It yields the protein CASSYRTGLTF.

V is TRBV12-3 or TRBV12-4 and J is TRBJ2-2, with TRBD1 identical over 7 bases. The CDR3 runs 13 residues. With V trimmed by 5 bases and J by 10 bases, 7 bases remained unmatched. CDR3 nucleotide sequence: TGTGCCAGCAGTCGACAGGGTTACGAGGAGCTGTTTTTT. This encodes CASSRQGYEELFF.